The TCR beta chain described here comes from a study of CD8+ T cells in alopecia areata. Regarding the study as a whole: Sequencing of scalp tissue also captures the resident alphabeta T cells of normal skin. In patients, TCRs were shared less clearly than in mice, and HLA may possibly be involved.

Treatment noted: oral pan-JAK inhibitor, 5-10 mg twice daily. Concerning this clone itself: What it recognizes is unknown.

RNA was extracted and reverse transcribed into cDNA as the sequencing template. Profiled with immunoSEQ multiplex PCR; TCRdb holds only in-frame clones, not every one. Among 75,000 to 85,000 clones listed, around 66% were seen once. V was trimmed by 1 base and J by 1 base, leaving 16 bases between them. Germline CDR1 and CDR2: LNHNV and YYDKDF (reference sequence). The CDR3 extends over 17 amino acids. The genes are TRBV15 and TRBJ2-5; tentative D call: TRBD2 (5 bases). This TCR was recovered from a human donor with alopecia areata. This specimen was CD8+ T cells sorted from blood, taken at week 24, from a patient treated with tofacitinib. The CDR3 DNA follows: TGTGCCACCAGCAGAGGGAGGCCAGTCGATTTCCAAGAGACCCAGTACTTC. Encoded protein: CATSRGRPVDFQETQYF.